This TCR beta chain was sequenced during a study of cytomegalovirus exposure and HLA in healthy donors. Study-level points and caveats: When presence/absence was analysed, sequencing depth was taken to be roughly uniform across donors.

The PCR ran on 60 Vbeta and 13 Jbeta primers. TCRdb keeps only in-frame clones here, not all; method: immunoSEQ multiplex PCR. The sample contains 100,000 to 150,000 clones, around 76% of which appear only once. Although they were nominally healthy when sampled, donors likely had unrecorded immune exposures. This CDR3 is built from 15 residues. After removal of 0 bases from V and 1 base from J, the junction contained 2 bases not matched to a gene. Germline V lookup: CDR1 SGHRS, CDR2 YFSETQ. For this clone: What it binds is unknown. The same CDR3 is also encoded by other DNA sequences in this sample.

The sequence was collected from a woman aged 45-59 years in good health and CMV-seronegative. The sequenced material came from PBMCs. The V gene is TRBV5-1, the J gene TRBJ2-5; 8 nucleotides align to TRBD2. The CDR3 DNA reads TGCGCCAGCAGCTTGGCTCTAGCGGGCCAAGAGACCCAGTACTTC. Translated: CASSLALAGQETQYF.